These T cell receptor beta chains were read from a single sample in a study of glioma-infiltrating T cells. TCRdb called the multiplex PCR reads again in MiXCR, with one record for every CDR3 protein. The table lists approximately 93,000 distinct CDR3 sequences, around 37% of them singletons. The sequenced sample was glioma tissue, nonneoplastic brain tissue, or PBMCs (not recorded which). The receptors stem from a human donor with low-grade glioma or glioblastoma, undergoing nonglioma brain surgery, or in good health (not recorded which). CDR3s include the opening cysteine and the closing phenylalanine or tryptophan. D genes are given only for firm matches. Size is stated for part of the rows, as once, few or many counts, or as a class when the clone is expanded.

V: TRBV7-8; D: -; size: many; J: TRBJ1-5; CDR3: CASSLGDRTYQPQHF; DNA: TGTGCCAGCAGCTTAGGAGACAGGACTTATCAGCCCCAGCATTTT
V: TRBV4-1; D: TRBD2; size: -; J: TRBJ2-7; CDR3: CASSRGGISPYEQYF; DNA: TGCGCCAGCAGCCGGGGAGGGATCAGCCCCTACGAGCAGTACTTC
V: TRBV20-1; D: -; size: many; J: TRBJ2-7; CDR3: CSAGRPGTYEQYF; DNA: TGCAGTGCGGGGCGACCGGGGACCTACGAGCAGTACTTC
V: TRBV20-1; D: TRBD2; size: many; J: TRBJ2-1; CDR3: CSLPPPQRELGEQFF; DNA: TGCAGTCTCCCCCCTCCCCAGCGGGAGTTAGGTGAGCAGTTCTTC
V: TRBV12-3/TRBV12-4; D: TRBD2; size: many; J: TRBJ2-7; CDR3: CASSTGTSRYEQYF; DNA: TGTGCCAGCAGTACCGGGACTAGCAGATACGAGCAGTACTTC
V: TRBV12-3/TRBV12-4; D: -; size: many; J: TRBJ1-2; CDR3: CATGGGALGYTF; DNA: TGTGCCACCGGGGGAGGGGCGCTGGGCTACACCTTC
V: TRBV5-6; D: -; size: once; J: TRBJ2-2; CDR3: CASSLTGSTGELFF; DNA: TGTGCCAGCAGCTTAACAGGGTCCACCGGGGAGCTGTTTTTT
V: TRBV29-1; D: TRBD1; size: -; J: TRBJ1-4; CDR3: CSVERQGNEKLFF; DNA: TGCAGCGTTGAACGACAGGGGAATGAAAAACTGTTTTTT
V: TRBV19; D: TRBD1; size: many; J: TRBJ2-3; CDR3: CASRDRGTDTQYF; DNA: TGTGCCAGTAGGGACAGGGGAACAGATACGCAGTATTTT
V: TRBV27; D: -; size: -; J: TRBJ1-1; CDR3: CASSLNRQNTEAFF; DNA: TGTGCCAGCAGTTTAAACCGACAGAACACTGAGGCTTTCTTT
V: TRBV5-1; D: TRBD1; size: -; J: TRBJ2-7; CDR3: CASSFPSDRGEDYEQYF; DNA: TGCGCCAGCAGCTTTCCCTCGGACAGGGGAGAGGACTACGAGCAGTACTTC
V: TRBV7-3; D: TRBD2; size: -; J: TRBJ2-1; CDR3: CASSLIPSGRKNEQFF; DNA: TGTGCCAGCAGCTTAATCCCTAGCGGGAGAAAAAATGAGCAGTTCTTC
V: TRBV11-2; D: -; size: many; J: TRBJ2-3; CDR3: CASSSRGWTDTQYF; DNA: TGTGCCAGCAGCTCACGGGGTTGGACAGATACGCAGTATTTT
V: TRBV7-8; D: -; size: many; J: TRBJ2-6; CDR3: CASTPPRRFSGANVLTF; DNA: TGTGCCAGCACACCCCCTCGTAGGTTTTCTGGGGCCAACGTCCTGACTTTC
V: TRBV4-3; D: -; size: many; J: TRBJ1-2; CDR3: CASSPAISNYGYTF; DNA: TGCGCCAGCAGCCCCGCCATAAGTAACTATGGCTACACCTTC
V: TRBV4-1; D: TRBD1; size: many; J: TRBJ2-1; CDR3: CASSSGTGDFEQFF; DNA: TGCGCCAGCAGCTCGGGGACAGGGGATTTTGAGCAGTTCTTC
V: TRBV20-1; D: TRBD2; size: many; J: TRBJ2-2; CDR3: CSARLAGGPDTGELFF; DNA: TGCAGTGCTAGACTAGCGGGGGGGCCGGACACCGGGGAGCTGTTTTTT
V: TRBV27; D: TRBD2; size: many; J: TRBJ2-7; CDR3: CASKPPGGEQYF; DNA: TGTGCCAGCAAACCCCCGGGGGGCGAGCAGTACTTC
V: TRBV5-4; D: TRBD2; size: -; J: TRBJ2-1; CDR3: CASSLIGLAGTNGQFF; DNA: TGTGCCAGCAGCTTGATTGGACTAGCGGGAACGAACGGGCAGTTCTTC
V: TRBV7-2; D: -; size: many; J: TRBJ2-5; CDR3: CASSLTDKYQETQYF; DNA: TGTGCCAGCAGCTTAACAGACAAATACCAAGAGACCCAGTACTTC
V: TRBV6-4; D: TRBD2; size: many; J: TRBJ2-1; CDR3: CASSIRLAQFNEQFF; DNA: TGTGCCAGCAGTATCAGACTAGCCCAATTTAATGAGCAGTTCTTC
V: TRBV15; D: -; size: many; J: TRBJ2-1; CDR3: CATSRDVAGPNEQFF; DNA: TGTGCCACCAGCAGAGATGTGGCAGGGCCAAATGAGCAGTTCTTC
V: TRBV9; D: -; size: -; J: TRBJ2-1; CDR3: CASSVAGSGYYNEQFF; DNA: TGTGCCAGCAGCGTAGCAGGAAGCGGGTACTACAATGAGCAGTTCTTC
V: TRBV6-2/TRBV6-3; D: -; size: many; J: TRBJ2-7; CDR3: CASSSRGSSYEQYF; DNA: TGTGCCAGCAGTTCGCGAGGGAGCAGCTACGAGCAGTACTTC
V: TRBV14; D: -; size: -; J: TRBJ1-1; CDR3: CACSRQQGWYTEALF; DNA: TGTGCCTGCAGCCGCCAACAGGGTTGGTACACTGAAGCTCTCTTT
V: TRBV20-1; D: -; size: once; J: TRBJ2-1; CDR3: CSTRDEAGSYNEQLF; DNA: TGCAGTACTAGAGATGAGGCCGGCTCCTACAATGAGCAGCTCTTC
V: TRBV6-1; D: TRBD1; size: many; J: TRBJ2-3; CDR3: CASGDRGHTQYF; DNA: TGTGCCAGCGGTGACAGGGGGCATACGCAGTATTTT
V: TRBV12-3/TRBV12-4; D: TRBD1; size: many; J: TRBJ1-2; CDR3: CASRTGLYGYTF; DNA: TGTGCCAGCAGGACAGGGCTCTACGGCTACACCTTC
V: TRBV6-1; D: TRBD2; size: many; J: TRBJ2-2; CDR3: CASSFPGRGTGELFF; DNA: TGTGCCAGCAGTTTCCCAGGGAGGGGCACCGGGGAGCTGTTTTTT
V: TRBV14; D: -; size: -; J: TRBJ1-1; CDR3: CASILQESTEAFF; DNA: TGTGCCAGCATCCTCCAAGAGAGCACTGAAGCTTTCTTT
V: TRBV14; D: TRBD1; size: many; J: TRBJ1-3; CDR3: CASSQYRGTGNTIYF; DNA: TGTGCCAGCAGCCAGTACAGGGGGACTGGAAACACCATATATTTT
V: TRBV27; D: -; size: medium-sized; J: TRBJ2-1; CDR3: CASSRAGTVYF; DNA: TGTGCCAGCAGTCGTGCCGGGACGGTCTATTTC
V: TRBV15; D: TRBD1; size: many; J: TRBJ1-2; CDR3: CATSRPGQDFYGYTF; DNA: TGTGCCACCAGCAGACCGGGACAGGATTTCTATGGCTACACCTTC
V: TRBV11-2; D: TRBD2; size: many; J: TRBJ2-7; CDR3: CASSFNSGRTTNEQYF; DNA: TGTGCCAGCAGCTTCAATAGCGGGAGAACGACTAACGAGCAGTACTTC
V: TRBV6-2/TRBV6-3; D: -; size: many; J: TRBJ2-7; CDR3: CASEDGDEQYF; DNA: TGTGCCAGCGAGGATGGTGACGAGCAGTACTTC
V: TRBV3-1; D: -; size: -; J: TRBJ1-5; CDR3: CASSPTIGEVQPQHF; DNA: TGTGCCAGCAGCCCGACCATTGGGGAGGTTCAGCCCCAGCATTTT
V: TRBV29-1; D: TRBD2; size: many; J: TRBJ2-1; CDR3: CSVSSAGDTYNEQFF; DNA: TGCAGCGTTTCCTCGGCGGGAGATACCTACAATGAGCAGTTCTTC
V: TRBV3-1; D: -; size: -; J: TRBJ2-1; CDR3: CASSLHYEQFF; DNA: TGTGCCAGCAGCCTTCACTATGAGCAGTTCTTC
V: TRBV27; D: -; size: -; J: TRBJ1-5; CDR3: CVSSLLGASNQPQHF; DNA: TGTGTTAGCAGTTTACTGGGGGCTAGCAATCAGCCCCAGCATTTT
V: TRBV20-1; D: -; size: -; J: TRBJ1-1; CDR3: CSARGGGLMDTGASF; DNA: TGCAGTGCTAGAGGGGGGGGACTCATGGACACTGGAGCTTCCTTT
V: TRBV25-1; D: -; size: many; J: TRBJ2-5; CDR3: CASSEQRLGLETQYF; DNA: TGTGCCAGCAGTGAGCAAAGACTAGGCCTGGAGACCCAGTACTTC
V: TRBV2; D: -; size: many; J: TRBJ1-5; CDR3: CASSSRGGQPQHF; DNA: TGTGCCAGCAGCAGCAGGGGAGGCCAGCCCCAGCATTTT
V: TRBV29-1; D: -; size: many; J: TRBJ1-2; CDR3: CSVGTRQDSGISRYGYTF; DNA: TGCAGCGTTGGTACTCGGCAGGACAGCGGAATATCACGCTATGGCTACACCTTC
V: TRBV5-1; D: -; size: many; J: TRBJ2-2; CDR3: CASSYTGELFF; DNA: TGCGCCAGCAGCTACACCGGGGAGCTGTTTTTT
V: TRBV18; D: TRBD1; size: -; J: TRBJ2-6; CDR3: CASSPLQGYGSGANVLTF; DNA: TGTGCCAGCTCACCACTACAGGGGTACGGCTCTGGGGCCAACGTCCTGACTTTC
V: TRBV6-2/TRBV6-3; D: -; size: -; J: TRBJ2-1; CDR3: CASSSRDLTHFF; DNA: TGTGCCAGCAGCTCCAGGGACCTTACTCATTTCTTC
V: TRBV6-9; D: -; size: -; J: TRBJ1-1; CDR3: CASSSAGRVAFF; DNA: TGTGCCAGCAGTTCGGCCGGCCGGGTGGCTTTCTTT
V: TRBV25-1; D: TRBD1; size: many; J: TRBJ1-2; CDR3: CASFSPGQGRYGYTF; DNA: TGTGCCAGCTTTTCCCCGGGACAGGGGAGGTATGGCTACACCTTC
V: TRBV6-2/TRBV6-3; D: -; size: once; J: TRBJ2-7; CDR3: CAGADPGSYEQYF; DNA: TGTGCAGGGGCGGACCCCGGCTCCTACGAGCAGTACTTC